This TCR beta chain comes out of a study of response to subunit inactivated influenza vaccine (dated by TCRdb to the late 2010s). Study-wide context: The study used deep quantitative T cell receptor repertoire profiling to track responses to a trivalent subunit inactivated influenza vaccine.

Turning to this clonotype: The clone's antigen remains unknown. Base qualities are not at hand, and no much larger clone is one base apart.

Findings and caveats that apply to the study as a whole: The authors proposed that each seasonal influenza vaccination may bring in only a limited number of new T cells.

The method behind the library was RT-PCR. Sequenced on an Illumina HiSeq 2500. TCRdb trimmed public reads at Q25 via fastp, called clones via MiXCR and kept in-frame beta chains. CDR3 protein sequences are deduplicated, and each keeps its most common genes and DNA. This sample gives about 570,000 distinct CDR3 sequences in total; around 11% of them show up just once. The top ten constitute roughly 10% of the sample. The CDR3 goes from the cysteine to the phenylalanine over 14 residues. Only CDR3 DNA is held: 42 bases, read in frame from base 1. The germline ends are 9 bases apart after V is trimmed by 3 bases and J by 0 bases. Per the germline V gene, MGHRA is the CDR1 and YSYEKL is the CDR2.

The source of this sequence is a man in his fifties who received an inactivated influenza vaccine. Donor details come from another sample of the same person, matched by shared clones. The chain joins TRBV4-1 to TRBJ2-7, with the identity of the D gene unclear. This sample comprised PBMCs from blood, obtained on the day of vaccination. The CDR3 here reads CASSHSISSYEQYF. The nucleotide sequence is TGCGCCAGCAGCCACTCCATCAGCTCCTACGAGCAGTACTTC.